Listed below are T cell receptor beta chains from one sample, sequenced in a study of T-cell memory formation after mild COVID-19. One entry per CDR3 protein results from TCRdb running MiXCR on the 5' RACE reads. The table records approximately 150,000 distinct CDR3 sequences, more than 14% of them present only once. The sequenced sample was PBMCs or a T cell subset sorted from them (not recorded which). Receptors were obtained from an adult woman who had mild COVID-19 (a few samples of this study predate the infection). Cell type and time point are not known. CDR3s include the opening cysteine and the closing phenylalanine or tryptophan. A D gene is named only where the DNA matches it firmly. Where a row states a size, it is once, few, many or the class of an expanded clone; other rows omit it.

>few|.|TRBV5-6|TRBJ1-1
CASADVPGMNTEAFF
TGTGCCAGCGCTGACGTGCCGGGGATGAACACTGAAGCTTTCTTT
>.|TRBD1|TRBV12-3/TRBV12-4|TRBJ2-7
CASSHTGVSDEQYF
TGTGCCAGCAGTCATACAGGGGTCTCGGACGAGCAGTACTTC
>.|.|TRBV6-6|TRBJ1-3
CASSYPASDSGEFGNTIYF
TGTGCCAGCAGTTACCCAGCTTCAGACTCAGGGGAGTTTGGAAACACCATATATTTT
>.|TRBD2|TRBV5-1|TRBJ2-3
CASSTSTGAGGDTQYF
TGCGCCAGCAGCACGTCCACGGGGGCGGGGGGAGATACGCAGTATTTT
>many|.|TRBV5-6|TRBJ2-2
CASTLQRFTGELFF
TGTGCCAGCACCCTCCAACGGTTCACCGGGGAGCTGTTTTTT
>.|.|TRBV7-3|TRBJ2-3
CASSPTGKSDTQYF
TGTGCCAGCAGCCCAACAGGCAAGTCAGATACGCAGTATTTT
>.|TRBD1|TRBV6-2/TRBV6-3|TRBJ2-1
CASSYPRTGGTPSYNEQFF
TGTGCCAGCAGTTACCCGCGGACAGGGGGAACCCCCTCCTACAATGAGCAGTTCTTC
>.|TRBD2|TRBV10-3|TRBJ2-1
CAIRGTSGETSYNEQFF
TGTGCCATCAGGGGGACTAGCGGGGAGACCTCCTACAATGAGCAGTTCTTC
>.|.|TRBV11-2|TRBJ2-1
CASSPTRGDSYNEQFF
TGTGCCAGCAGCCCTACGCGGGGTGACTCCTACAATGAGCAGTTCTTC
>few|.|TRBV12-3/TRBV12-4|TRBJ1-1
CASTGPNSGGTEAFF
TGTGCCAGCACCGGTCCAAATTCGGGGGGCACTGAAGCTTTCTTT
>.|.|TRBV7-6|TRBJ1-3
CASSLDPTGSTDRSGNTIYF
TGTGCCAGCAGCTTAGATCCCACAGGATCTACGGACCGCTCTGGAAACACCATATATTTT
>.|TRBD2|TRBV5-1|TRBJ2-3
CAIRPGGDTQYF
TGCGCCATCAGGCCCGGGGGGGATACGCAGTATTTT
>.|.|TRBV19|TRBJ1-3
CASSLGASGNTIYF
TGTGCCAGTAGCCTGGGGGCATCGGGAAACACCATATATTTT
>.|.|TRBV15|TRBJ1-5
CATSRDLTANQPQHF
TGTGCCACCAGCAGAGATCTGACAGCGAATCAGCCCCAGCATTTT
>few|TRBD1|TRBV7-2|TRBJ2-7
CASSSTGVLSGEQYF
TGTGCCAGCAGCTCAACAGGGGTTCTCTCGGGGGAGCAGTACTTC
>many|.|TRBV20-1|TRBJ2-5
CSAGAGDRETQYF
TGCAGTGCAGGAGCGGGCGACCGGGAGACCCAGTACTTC
>.|TRBD1|TRBV2|TRBJ2-7
CASSAATGLAQYF
TGTGCCAGCAGTGCCGCGACAGGGCTTGCGCAGTACTTC
>few|.|TRBV7-2|TRBJ1-4
CASSSDSAGEKLFF
TGTGCCAGCAGCTCTGACAGTGCAGGGGAAAAACTGTTTTTT
>.|.|TRBV11-3|TRBJ2-1
CASSLVPGNEQFF
TGTGCCAGCAGCTTAGTTCCCGGCAATGAGCAGTTCTTC
>.|TRBD2|TRBV7-6|TRBJ2-1
CASSLIAGEILMEQFF
TGTGCCAGCAGCTTAATAGCGGGAGAGATCCTAATGGAGCAGTTCTTC
>few|.|TRBV7-3|TRBJ2-3
CASSLRHLSTDTQYF
TGTGCCAGCAGCTTAAGACATTTAAGCACAGATACGCAGTATTTT
>.|TRBD2|TRBV24-1|TRBJ2-3
CATSDLSREVDTQYF
TGTGCCACCAGTGATTTGTCGCGGGAGGTAGATACGCAGTATTTT
>.|TRBD2|TRBV4-3|TRBJ2-1
CASSRGTSGSDNEQFF
TGCGCCAGCAGCCGAGGGACTAGCGGGTCTGACAATGAGCAGTTCTTC
>.|.|TRBV12-3/TRBV12-4|TRBJ1-1
CASRKDRQNTEAFF
TGTGCCAGCAGGAAGGACAGACAGAACACTGAAGCTTTCTTT
>few|.|TRBV7-9|TRBJ1-1
CASSLWAGTEAFF
TGTGCCAGCAGCTTGTGGGCGGGTACTGAAGCTTTCTTT
>few|.|TRBV18|TRBJ2-1
CASSPSAGYYNEQFF
TGTGCCAGCTCACCGTCTGCGGGCTACTACAATGAGCAGTTCTTC
>.|.|TRBV7-2|TRBJ2-3
CASSPLESTDTQYF
TGTGCCAGCAGCCCCCTAGAGAGCACAGATACGCAGTATTTT
>few|.|TRBV3-1|TRBJ2-5
CASSQDTGRETQYF
TGTGCCAGCAGCCAAGACACGGGGAGAGAGACCCAGTACTTC
>.|.|TRBV18|TRBJ2-3
CASSHLWTQDTQYF
TGTGCCAGCAGTCACCTTTGGACCCAGGATACGCAGTATTTT
>.|.|TRBV6-5|TRBJ1-1
CASRIGVGGTEAFF
TGTGCCAGCAGAATAGGGGTAGGGGGCACTGAAGCTTTCTTT
>.|.|TRBV9|TRBJ2-1
CASSVDSGTYNEQFF
TGTGCCAGCAGCGTAGACAGCGGCACATACAATGAGCAGTTCTTC
>few|TRBD1|TRBV3-1|TRBJ2-3
CASSQLGETGAPSRTQYF
TGTGCCAGCAGCCAGTTGGGAGAGACAGGGGCCCCCTCTAGGACGCAGTATTTT
>few|.|TRBV12-3/TRBV12-4|TRBJ2-1
CASTNRGTPNEQFF
TGTGCCAGCACCAATCGGGGGACTCCCAATGAGCAGTTCTTC
>few|TRBD2|TRBV12-3/TRBV12-4|TRBJ2-5
CASRPSGGWETQYF
TGTGCCAGCAGACCTAGCGGGGGGTGGGAGACCCAGTACTTC
>once|TRBD1|TRBV6-5|TRBJ2-2
CASSYPGQGSSTWELFF
TGTGCCAGCAGTTACCCGGGACAGGGGTCCTCCACCTGGGAGCTGTTTTTT
>few|TRBD2|TRBV9|TRBJ2-3
CASSPGTRGVTRYF
TGTGCCAGCAGCCCCGGGACTAGGGGCGTAACGCGGTATTTT
>.|.|TRBV7-4|TRBJ1-6
CASSPRTEDNSPLHF
TGTGCCAGCAGCCCTAGGACGGAGGATAATTCACCCCTCCACTTT
>.|.|TRBV12-3/TRBV12-4|TRBJ2-3
CASTQPGERREYF
TGTGCCAGCACCCAACCGGGGGAGCGCAGGGAGTATTTT
>.|.|TRBV29-1|TRBJ1-1
CSVLVVNTEAFF
TGCAGCGTTCTTGTCGTGAACACTGAAGCTTTCTTT
>.|TRBD2|TRBV11-2|TRBJ2-3
CASSLRLAGSLNTDTQYF
TGTGCCAGCAGCTTACGACTAGCGGGAAGCTTGAACACAGATACGCAGTATTTT
>many|.|TRBV24-1|TRBJ1-1
CATSGHGSNTEAFF
TGTGCCACCAGTGGACATGGTTCTAACACTGAAGCTTTCTTT
>few|.|TRBV5-4|TRBJ2-2
CASSPVTGELFF
TGTGCCAGCAGCCCGGTCACCGGGGAGCTGTTTTTT
>.|TRBD1|TRBV11-2|TRBJ2-1
CASSTGQIYNEQFF
TGTGCCAGCAGCACGGGACAGATCTACAATGAGCAGTTCTTC
>.|.|TRBV5-6|TRBJ1-2
CASSLVSRQVDGYTF
TGTGCCAGCAGCTTGGTATCCCGGCAGGTGGATGGCTACACCTTC
>few|.|TRBV20-1|TRBJ2-5
CSASPPFRIGLETQYF
TGCAGTGCTAGCCCACCGTTCAGGATAGGTTTAGAGACCCAGTACTTC
>few|TRBD1|TRBV5-1|TRBJ2-7
CASSWDRGSSYEQYF
TGCGCCAGCAGCTGGGACAGGGGGAGCTCCTACGAGCAGTACTTC
>.|.|TRBV2|TRBJ1-2
CASSEWPGDDYGYTF
TGTGCCAGCAGTGAATGGCCAGGGGACGACTATGGCTACACCTTC
>.|TRBD2|TRBV5-1|TRBJ2-1
CASSGLAKSYNEQFF
TGCGCCAGCAGCGGACTAGCGAAGTCCTACAATGAGCAGTTCTTC
>many|.|TRBV7-6|TRBJ2-1
CASSLAQLDRKQFF
TGTGCCAGCAGCTTAGCGCAGTTAGACCGAAAGCAGTTCTTC
>.|.|TRBV30|TRBJ2-7
CAWSVRGRTYLHEQYF
TGTGCCTGGAGTGTACGTGGTCGGACATACCTACACGAGCAGTACTTC
>.|.|TRBV6-5|TRBJ2-1
CASTGGGDEQFF
TGTGCCAGCACGGGGGGCGGCGATGAGCAGTTCTTC
>few|.|TRBV24-1|TRBJ2-5
CATSDLEPQETQYF
TGTGCCACCAGTGATTTGGAACCCCAAGAGACCCAGTACTTC
>.|.|TRBV7-9|TRBJ1-1
CASSLEALVTEAFF
TGTGCCAGCAGCTTAGAAGCGTTGGTCACTGAAGCTTTCTTT
>few|.|TRBV24-1|TRBJ1-5
CATSEGGHSNQPQHF
TGTGCCACCAGCGAGGGGGGACATAGCAATCAGCCCCAGCATTTT
>few|.|TRBV7-9|TRBJ2-1
CASSLYGNEQFF
TGTGCCAGCAGCTTATATGGCAATGAGCAGTTCTTC